The source of this T cell receptor beta chain is a study of cytomegalovirus exposure and HLA in healthy donors. The overall study: Assignment to the Caucasian-associated ancestry cluster applied to around 82% of the 350 to 500 genotyped donors.

Use of 60 Vbeta and 13 Jbeta primers characterized the PCR. This table comes from immunoSEQ multiplex PCR, and its TCRdb copy is limited to in-frame clones, with some not included. The sample has more than 90,000 clones, 78% seen once; the top ten hold roughly 4%. The CDR3 sequence is 16 residues long. Trimming removed 1 base from V and 0 bases from J, with 12 bases in between. CDR1 and CDR2 from the germline V gene are PRHDT and FYEKMQ (reference sequence). Comments on this clone: What it binds is unknown.

Broader study findings: The classifier reportedly diagnosed cytomegalovirus status with high specificity and sensitivity. As a later analysis showed, a missense DCLRE1C variant was linked to trimming of TCR beta V- and J-genes. Presence/absence analyses assumed roughly uniform sequencing depth across donors, which may not hold.

The sequenced sample consisted of PBMCs. The chain is built from TRBV13 and TRBJ1-1; D call uncertain. The sequence came from a woman in her thirties or forties in good health and CMV-seropositive. This chain's CDR3 is CASSLERRTLNTEAFF. CDR3 DNA: TGTGCCAGCAGCTTAGAGCGCAGAACCTTGAACACTGAAGCTTTCTTT.